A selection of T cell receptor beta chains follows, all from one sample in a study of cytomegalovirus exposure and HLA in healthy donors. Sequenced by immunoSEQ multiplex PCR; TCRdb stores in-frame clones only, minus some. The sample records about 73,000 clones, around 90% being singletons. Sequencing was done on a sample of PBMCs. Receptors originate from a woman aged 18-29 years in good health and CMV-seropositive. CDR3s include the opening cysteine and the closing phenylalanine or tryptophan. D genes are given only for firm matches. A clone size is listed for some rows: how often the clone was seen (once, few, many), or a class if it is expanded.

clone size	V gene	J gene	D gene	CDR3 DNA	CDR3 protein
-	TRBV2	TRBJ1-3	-	TGTGCCAGCAGGGCAGGGGTGGGAAACACCATATATTTT	CASRAGVGNTIYF
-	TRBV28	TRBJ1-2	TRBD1	TGTGCCAGCAGCTTAGGGGGCCCCAGTTCTGGCTACACCTTC	CASSLGGPSSGYTF
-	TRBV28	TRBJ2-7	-	TGTGCCAGCAGCCCCACAGTTCCGTACGAGCAGTACTTC	CASSPTVPYEQYF
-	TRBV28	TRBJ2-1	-	TGTGCCAGCACCTTACTGACAGGGACTCCTGTATACAATGAGCAGTTCTTC	CASTLLTGTPVYNEQFF
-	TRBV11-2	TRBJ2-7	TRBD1	TGTGCCAGCAGCGCGACAGGGCCCTACGAGCAGTACTTC	CASSATGPYEQYF
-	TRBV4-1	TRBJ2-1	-	TGCGCCAGCAGCCAAGGCACAGGGACGGACAATGAGCAGTTCTTC	CASSQGTGTDNEQFF
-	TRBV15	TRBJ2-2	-	TGTGCCACCAGCAGAGTCCGGGGAAGAACCGGGGAGCTGTTTTTT	CATSRVRGRTGELFF
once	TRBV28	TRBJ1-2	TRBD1	TGTGCCAGCAGCTCCTTCGCAGGGGGCGATGGCTACACCTTC	CASSSFAGGDGYTF
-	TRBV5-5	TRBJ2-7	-	TGTGCCAGCAGCCCACCAGGGTCTGGCGAGCAGTACTTC	CASSPPGSGEQYF
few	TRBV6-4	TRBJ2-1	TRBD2	TGTGCCAGCAGTGAGGGACTAGCGGGGAACAATGAGCAGTTCTTC	CASSEGLAGNNEQFF
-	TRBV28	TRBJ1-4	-	TGTGCCAGCAGAGGGGGAACTAATGAAAAACTGTTTTTT	CASRGGTNEKLFF
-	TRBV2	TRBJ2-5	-	TGTGCCAGCAGCTCACCAGGGACACCAACTCAAGAGACCCAGTACTTC	CASSSPGTPTQETQYF
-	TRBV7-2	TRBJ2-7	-	TGTGCCAGCAGCTTAGGTTTTTACTCCTACGAGCAGTACTTC	CASSLGFYSYEQYF
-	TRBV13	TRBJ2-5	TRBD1	TGTGCCAGCAGCATCGAGGGACAGGGCCCTGACACCCAGTACTTC	CASSIEGQGPDTQYF
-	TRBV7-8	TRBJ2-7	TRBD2	TGTGCCAGCAGCTTAGTGGTGGGAGGGCCGTACGAGCAGTACTTC	CASSLVVGGPYEQYF
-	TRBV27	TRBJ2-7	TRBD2	TGTGCCAGCAGTTTATCTCTCGGGACTAGCGCCTACGAGCAGTACTTC	CASSLSLGTSAYEQYF
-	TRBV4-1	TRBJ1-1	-	TGCGCCAGCAGCCAAGGAAACGGTAACACTGAAGCTTTCTTT	CASSQGNGNTEAFF
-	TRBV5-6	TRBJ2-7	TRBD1	TGTGCCAGCAGCTTGGGGGGACAGTTTGGGAACACCCTGGAGTACTTC	CASSLGGQFGNTLEYF
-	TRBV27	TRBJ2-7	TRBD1	TGTGCCAGCAGTTTATCGCCAGGGACAGACTACGAGCAGTACTTC	CASSLSPGTDYEQYF
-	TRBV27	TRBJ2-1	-	TGTGCCAGCAGTTTAGAGTTTAGCTGGGGAGCAAATGAGCAGTTCTTC	CASSLEFSWGANEQFF
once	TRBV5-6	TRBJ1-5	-	TGTGCCAGCAGCAGGTTCCAGGGTAGCAATCAGCCCCAGCATTTT	CASSRFQGSNQPQHF
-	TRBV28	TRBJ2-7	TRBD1	TGTGCCAGCAGTTTCCCGGGACAGATTCCCTACGAGCAGTACTTC	CASSFPGQIPYEQYF
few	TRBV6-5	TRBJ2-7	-	TGTGCCAGCAGTGCTTCGGGGGACGAGCAGTACTTC	CASSASGDEQYF
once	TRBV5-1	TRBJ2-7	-	TGCGCCAGCAGCGACGGACAACCTTTAGGCTACGAGCAGTACTTC	CASSDGQPLGYEQYF
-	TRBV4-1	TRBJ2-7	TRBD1	TGCGCCAGCAGCCCTCGGGGGACAGGTCCCTACGAGCAGTACTTC	CASSPRGTGPYEQYF
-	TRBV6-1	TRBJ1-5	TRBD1	TGTGCCAGCAGGACAGGGAATAGCAATCAGCCCCAGCATTTT	CASRTGNSNQPQHF
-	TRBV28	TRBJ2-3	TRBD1	TGTGCCAGCAGCCGCGGGGACAGGGTAGTTGATACGCAGTATTTT	CASSRGDRVVDTQYF
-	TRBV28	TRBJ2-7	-	TGTGCCAGCAGTTTACAGGGCTACGAGCAGTACTTC	CASSLQGYEQYF
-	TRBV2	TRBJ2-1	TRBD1	TGTGCCAGCAGTCACCCGACAGGGGGCGGAGATGAGCAGTTCTTC	CASSHPTGGGDEQFF
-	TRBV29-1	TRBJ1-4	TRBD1	TGCAGCGCTCGGGGGACAGGGGGATATTCGGGTGAAAAACTGTTTTTT	CSARGTGGYSGEKLFF
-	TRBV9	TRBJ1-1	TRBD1	TGTGCCAGCAGCGTAGCGCCAGGGGGTAACACTGAAGCTTTCTTT	CASSVAPGGNTEAFF
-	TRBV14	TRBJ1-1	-	TGTGCCAGCAGCCAAGGGAGGTGGGGGGCTGAAGCTTTCTTT	CASSQGRWGAEAFF
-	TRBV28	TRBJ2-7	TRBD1	TGTGCCAGCAGTATCCGGGACAGGGACCACGAGCAGTACTTC	CASSIRDRDHEQYF
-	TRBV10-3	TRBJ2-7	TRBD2	TGTGCCACCCACGGGACTAGCGATTACGAGCAGTACTTC	CATHGTSDYEQYF
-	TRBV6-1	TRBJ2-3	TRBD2	TGTGCAATACTAGCGGGAACAGATACGCAGTATTTT	CAILAGTDTQYF
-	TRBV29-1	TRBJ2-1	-	TGCAGCGTTGCAGTGTGGTACAATGAGCAGTTCTTC	CSVAVWYNEQFF
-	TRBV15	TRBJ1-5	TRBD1	TGTGCCACCAGCAGAGATCGACAGGGTCGCAATCAGCCCCAGCATTTT	CATSRDRQGRNQPQHF
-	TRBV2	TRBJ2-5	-	TGTGCCAGCAGTCGGGGAGTCCAAGAGACCCAGTACTTC	CASSRGVQETQYF
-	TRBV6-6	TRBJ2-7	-	TGTGCCAGCAGCCCACCCGGGGAAGCCGACGAGCAGTACTTC	CASSPPGEADEQYF
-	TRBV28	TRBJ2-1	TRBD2	TGTGCCAGCAGGCAACTAGCGGGCGGGATCGTGAATGAGCAGTTCTTC	CASRQLAGGIVNEQFF
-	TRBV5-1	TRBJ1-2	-	TGCGCCAGCAGCCGAACAGGTCAGAGCCCTAACTATGGCTACACCTTC	CASSRTGQSPNYGYTF
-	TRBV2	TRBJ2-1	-	TGTGCCAGCAGTGCCAACAGGGAGCAGTTCTTC	CASSANREQFF
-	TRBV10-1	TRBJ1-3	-	TGCGCCAGTACGGGAGCCAATTCTGGAAACACCATATATTTT	CASTGANSGNTIYF
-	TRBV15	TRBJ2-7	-	TGTGCCACCAGCAGACTGACAGGTACCGAGCAGTACTTC	CATSRLTGTEQYF
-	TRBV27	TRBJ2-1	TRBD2	TGTGCCAGCAGTTTATCCCCGGTGCGGGAGGGGGCCTACAATGAGCAGTTCTTC	CASSLSPVREGAYNEQFF